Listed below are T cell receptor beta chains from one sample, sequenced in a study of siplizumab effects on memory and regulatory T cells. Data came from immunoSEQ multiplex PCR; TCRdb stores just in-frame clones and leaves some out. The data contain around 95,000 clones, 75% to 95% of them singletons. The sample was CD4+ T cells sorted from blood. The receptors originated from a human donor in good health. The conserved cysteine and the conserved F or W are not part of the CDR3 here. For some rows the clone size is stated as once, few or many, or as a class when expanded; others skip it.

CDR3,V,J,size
ASSFGTASTDTQY,TRBV11-2,TRBJ2-3,NA
ASNQPGTHATNEKLF,TRBV19,TRBJ1-4,NA
ASSATGLAKNIQY,TRBV7-2,TRBJ2-4,NA
ASRGGGASGNEQF,TRBV2,TRBJ2-1,few
ASSQGYRDQPQH,TRBV4-3,TRBJ1-5,NA
ASSLSTGVSNQPQH,TRBV27,TRBJ1-5,NA
ASTGAGTEAF,TRBV6-6,TRBJ1-1,NA
ASSLGPSGNEQF,TRBV5-1,TRBJ2-1,NA
ASSVMAPETQY,TRBV25-1,TRBJ2-5,NA
ASHQGAAEVF,TRBV19,TRBJ1-1,NA
ASTSPGGVMETQY,TRBV5-4,TRBJ2-5,NA
ASREPRVRGECYT,TRBV2,TRBJ1-2,NA
ASSSGGAGQPQH,TRBV19,TRBJ1-5,NA
ASSPLGVADTQY,TRBV18,TRBJ2-3,NA
ASSLGVGSEETQY,TRBV5-1,TRBJ2-5,NA
ASSPTGELF,TRBV18,TRBJ2-2,NA
ASSGGLTTTNEKLF,TRBV9,TRBJ1-4,NA
ASSLGGAGRNEQF,TRBV7-2,TRBJ2-1,NA
ASSSLFTDTQY,TRBV11-3,TRBJ2-3,NA
ASSMFQGGDTEAF,TRBV19,TRBJ1-1,NA
ASSSVYSMGGETQY,TRBV11-1,TRBJ2-5,NA
ASSRRVVTGGTGELF,TRBV7-2,TRBJ2-2,NA
ASSLGRGGQTNSPLH,TRBV5-4,TRBJ1-6,NA
ASFRQTGYGYT,TRBV28,TRBJ1-2,NA
ASEGQGRSY,TRBV12-5,TRBJ2-7,NA